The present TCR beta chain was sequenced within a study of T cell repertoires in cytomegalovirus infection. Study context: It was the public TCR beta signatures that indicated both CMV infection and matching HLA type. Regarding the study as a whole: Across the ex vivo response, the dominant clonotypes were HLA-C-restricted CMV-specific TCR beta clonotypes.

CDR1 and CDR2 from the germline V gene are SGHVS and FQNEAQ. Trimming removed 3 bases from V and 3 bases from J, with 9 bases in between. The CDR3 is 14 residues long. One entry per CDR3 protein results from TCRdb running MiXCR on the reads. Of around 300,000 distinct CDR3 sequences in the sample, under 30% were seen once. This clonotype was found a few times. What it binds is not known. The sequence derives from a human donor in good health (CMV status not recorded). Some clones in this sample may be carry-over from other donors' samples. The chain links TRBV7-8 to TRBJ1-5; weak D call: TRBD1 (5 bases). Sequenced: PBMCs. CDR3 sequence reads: CASSFSGVNQPQHF. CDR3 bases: TGTGCCAGCAGCTTTTCGGGGGTCAATCAGCCCCAGCATTTT.